This passage covers 14 T cell receptor beta chains from one sample sequenced in a study of chemoradiotherapy in HPV16-positive cancers. Only in-frame clones appear in the TCRdb table, and some are missing; sequencing was by immunoSEQ multiplex PCR. The sample yields around 5,300 clones, 70% to 90% seen once. Source: tumor tissue, taken from a patient who underwent chemoradiotherapy. Source of these receptors: a human donor with HPV-associated anogenital cancer.

V is TRBV5-1 and J is TRBJ1-4; D is perhaps TRBD1 (5 bases). The V end lost 0 bases, the J end lost 7 bases, and 13 bases lay between the germline ends. The V gene's germline CDR1 is SGHRS and CDR2 YFSETQ. This CDR3 contains 15 residues. The CDR3 coding sequence is TGCGCCAGCAGCTTGGGAGGGGTTAAGGGTGAAAAACTGTTTTTT. Amino acids: CASSLGGVKGEKLFF.

The chain couples TRBV7-7 to TRBJ2-2; 15 positions agree with TRBD2. This CDR3 has 16 amino acids. From germline, CDR1 is SSHAT and CDR2 FNYEAQ (reference sequence). The J segment lost 5 bases and the V segment lost 6 bases, leaving 4 bases of the junction unmatched. The CDR3 is CASRDGLAGGTGELFF. CDR3 in DNA: TGTGCCAGCAGGGACGGACTAGCGGGAGGGACCGGGGAGCTGTTTTTT.

As concerns this clone: A read error may account for a junction end that differs from germline. The chain combines TRBV11-3 with TRBJ1-2; TRBD1 matches 7 bases. CDR1 and CDR2 (germline): SGHNT, YENEEA. The length of the CDR3 is 15 residues. The CDR3 protein is CASSCRGIKDYGYIF. The CDR3 coding sequence is TGTGCCAGCAGCTGCAGGGGGATTAAGGACTATGGCTACATCTTC.

The V gene is TRBV27, the J gene TRBJ2-1, with 8 bases aligning to TRBD1. CDR1 and CDR2 (germline): MNHEY, SMNVEV (reference sequence). The CDR3 sequence is 16 residues long. V trimming: 3 bases; J trimming: 3 bases; junction bases outside the gene matches: 7. CDR3 bases: TGTGCCAGCAGTTTCGACAGGGGAAGATTCTACAATGAGCAGTTCTTC. Protein sequence: CASSFDRGRFYNEQFF.

The chain carries TRBV6-5 and TRBJ2-2; perhaps TRBD1 as D (7 bases). The germline V gene has CDR1 MNHEY and CDR2 SVGAGI. The V end was cut by 8 bases, the J end by 5 bases, with 18 bases between. The CDR3 runs to 15 residues. The CDR3 protein is CASRARGARTGELFF. CDR3 bases: TGTGCCAGCCGGGCCAGGGGGGCGCGTACCGGGGAGCTGTTTTTT.

The gene calls are TRBV15 and TRBJ2-1; TRBD1 agrees at 7 bases. Trimming cost V 9 bases and J 10 bases; bases outside gene matches: 9. Germline V CDR1 and CDR2: LNHNV, YYDKDF (reference sequence). This CDR3 contains 12 residues. The CDR3, as DNA: TGTGCCACGAGGGGGCTGTCTGGGGAGCAGTTCTTC. Translation: CATRGLSGEQFF.

The V and J genes are TRBV11-2 and TRBJ1-2; D is possibly TRBD1 (6 bases). With 1 base removed from V and 8 bases from J, the gap between germline ends came to 17 bases. This CDR3 has 15 residues. The germline CDR1 and CDR2 sequences are SGHAT and FQNNGV. CDR3 coding DNA: TGTGCCAGCAGCTTAGGACCGGGCCCCCAGGGGGGCTACACCTTC. Translated: CASSLGPGPQGGYTF.

The J gene is TRBJ2-3, the V gene TRBV19; 10 bases match TRBD2. The germline CDR1 and CDR2 sequences are LNHDA and SQIVND (reference sequence). This CDR3 spans 15 amino acids. With 4 bases clipped from V and 2 bases from J, the junction kept 3 bases outside the gene matches. Here the CDR3 reads CASSTGLAVTDTQYF. CDR3 DNA: TGTGCCAGTAGTACCGGACTAGCGGTCACAGATACGCAGTATTTT.

The chain recombines TRBV5-6 with TRBJ1-3; 7 bases map to TRBD1. Germline V gives CDR1 SGHDT, CDR2 YYEEEE. V gave up 4 bases and J gave up 4 bases; unmatched junction bases: 8. CDR3 length: 15 residues. This CDR3 reads CASSPLTTGGNTIYF. CDR3 bases: TGTGCCAGCAGCCCACTTACGACAGGGGGAAACACCATATATTTT.

The V call is TRBV7-9, the J call TRBJ2-7, with 8 bases aligning to TRBD1. This CDR3 contains 18 residues. Germline values: CDR1 SEHNR, CDR2 FQNEAQ (reference sequence). The junction had 16 bases not matched to a gene; V was cut back by 4 bases and J by 2 bases. The CDR3 loop is CASSSRTGSLPLTYEQYF. The CDR3 DNA reads as TGTGCCAGCAGCTCACGGACAGGGAGCCTCCCTCTTACCTACGAGCAGTACTTC.

This clone appeared once. The chain couples TRBV7-8 to TRBJ1-5; the match to TRBD1 covers 9 bases. V lost 1 base, J lost 6 bases, and 4 bases stayed unmatched. Germline V gene lookup returns CDR1 SGHVS and CDR2 FQNEAQ. The CDR3 runs to 15 residues. CDR3 in amino acids: CASSLGGDRAQPQHF. The CDR3 region has the DNA TGTGCCAGCAGCTTAGGGGGGGACAGGGCTCAGCCCCAGCATTTT.

The chain combines TRBV19 with TRBJ1-1; D ambiguous. There are 16 residues in the CDR3. Germline V lookup: CDR1 LNHDA, CDR2 SQIVND (reference sequence). V dropped 2 bases and J dropped 1 base, with 14 bases sitting between them. The CDR3: CASSISGRSPNTEAFF. The CDR3 DNA sequence: TGTGCCAGTAGTATATCGGGGAGAAGTCCGAACACTGAAGCTTTCTTT.

V and J are TRBV5-6 and TRBJ1-5; D call uncertain. This CDR3 has 16 amino acids. Germline V CDR1 and CDR2: SGHDT, YYEEEE. V lost 4 bases and J 3 bases, leaving 17 bases between the germline ends. CDR3 DNA sequence: TGTGCCAGCAGCCCCCATGGAGGGAGGTACAATCAGCCCCAGCATTTT. Its translation: CASSPHGGRYNQPQHF.

This clone was picked up one time. This chain uses TRBV19 with TRBJ1-2, with D possibly matching TRBD1 (5 bases). The CDR3 has 15 amino acids. Germline-derived CDR1 and CDR2 are LNHDA and SQIVND (reference sequence). V was cut by 0 bases and J by 8 bases, with 16 bases left in between. The CDR3 region has the DNA TGTGCCAGTAGTATAGATCCGTGGGGCTCGAGGGGCTACACCTTC. Protein: CASSIDPWGSRGYTF.